This is a list of T cell receptor beta chains from one sample in a study of cytomegalovirus exposure and HLA in healthy donors. Method: immunoSEQ multiplex PCR; TCRdb's copy keeps in-frame clones and lacks some. The profile shows about 200,000 clones, around 73% of them singletons. Sequences were obtained from PBMCs. The receptors come from a woman in her 30s in good health and CMV-seronegative. Both conserved end residues are part of each CDR3. D genes are given only for firm matches. Size is omitted from some rows. Given values are once, few, many or a class for expanded clones.

d_gene,v_gene,j_gene,len,abundance,CDR3nt,CDR3aa
TRBD1,TRBV14,TRBJ2-5,15,few,TGTGCCAGCAGCCGCCCCGGACAGGGAGTGGAGACCCAGTACTTC,CASSRPGQGVETQYF
TRBD2,TRBV5-1,TRBJ2-1,18,-,TGCGCCAGCAGCTCGGATACTAGCGGGAGGGCGATAGGCAATGAGCAGTTCTTC,CASSSDTSGRAIGNEQFF
-,TRBV5-1,TRBJ1-3,16,once,TGCGCCAGCAGCCAAGGTACGGGAGGCTCTGGAAACACCATATATTTT,CASSQGTGGSGNTIYF
-,TRBV18,TRBJ1-1,14,once,TGTGCCAGCTCACACAGGGTCGGTAACACTGAAGCTTTCTTT,CASSHRVGNTEAFF
-,TRBV27,TRBJ2-7,18,-,TGTGCCAGCAGCCCCCGTCTGGGTGGGGGGTCTTGGCTGAGTGAGCAGTACTTC,CASSPRLGGGSWLSEQYF
-,TRBV2,TRBJ1-2,12,once,TGTGCCACCCTAGACGGAAGCTATGGCTACACCTTC,CATLDGSYGYTF
-,TRBV9,TRBJ2-5,13,-,TGTGCCAGCAGCGTAGGGGTGAGGGAGACCCAGTACTTC,CASSVGVRETQYF
-,TRBV15,TRBJ1-2,12,-,TGTGCCACCAGCAGGACAGAGGATGGCTACACCTTC,CATSRTEDGYTF
-,TRBV7-9,TRBJ1-5,14,few,TGTGCCAGCAGCTTCCCAGGGGTCAATCAGCCCCAGCATTTT,CASSFPGVNQPQHF
-,TRBV28,TRBJ2-3,15,-,TGTGCCAGCAGCCCCGTGGCTAGCGCCACAGATACGCAGTATTTT,CASSPVASATDTQYF
TRBD2,TRBV5-1,TRBJ2-1,16,-,TGCGCCAGCAGCTTGGATCCTAGCGGGAGGTTCAGTGAGCAGTTCTTC,CASSLDPSGRFSEQFF
-,TRBV5-1,TRBJ2-3,14,-,TGCGCCAGCAGCTTAGGACAGTCAACGGATACGCAGTATTTT,CASSLGQSTDTQYF
TRBD2,TRBV7-9,TRBJ2-5,16,few,TGTGCCAGCAGCATACCGGAGACTAGCGGGGAAGAGACCCAGTACTTC,CASSIPETSGEETQYF
-,TRBV7-9,TRBJ1-3,16,-,TGTGCCAGCAGCTTAGTGGGCGATTACTCTGGAAACACCATATATTTT,CASSLVGDYSGNTIYF